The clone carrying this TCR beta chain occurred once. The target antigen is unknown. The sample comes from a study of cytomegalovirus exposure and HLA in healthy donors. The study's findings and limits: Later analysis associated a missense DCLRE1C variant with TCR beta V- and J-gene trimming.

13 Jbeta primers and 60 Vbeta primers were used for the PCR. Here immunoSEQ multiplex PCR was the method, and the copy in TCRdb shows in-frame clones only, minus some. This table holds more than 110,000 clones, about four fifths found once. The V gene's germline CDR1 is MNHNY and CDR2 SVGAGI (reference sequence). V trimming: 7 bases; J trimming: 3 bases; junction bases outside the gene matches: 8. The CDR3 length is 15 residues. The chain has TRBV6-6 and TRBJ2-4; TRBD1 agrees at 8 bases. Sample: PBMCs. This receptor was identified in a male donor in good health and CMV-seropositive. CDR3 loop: CASNDEGQGKNIQYF. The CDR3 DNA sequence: TGTGCCAGCAACGACGAAGGACAGGGCAAAAACATTCAGTACTTC.